The 18 T cell receptor beta chains below all came from one sample that was sequenced in a study of identical twins. MiXCR was run by TCRdb on the 5' RACE reads, yielding one entry per CDR3 protein. The data show 700,000 or so distinct CDR3 sequences, approximately 9% seen once. This sample also appeared in a second study, on yellow fever vaccine responses in identical twins.

The sample consisted of PBMCs. These receptors all stem from a woman aged 18 to 35 in good health.

This clonotype was counted only a few times. This sequence joins TRBV20-1 and TRBJ2-1; TRBD2 is a possible D gene (5 bases). V lost 2 bases and J lost 6, with 8 bases in between. Per the germline V gene, CDR1 is DFQATT and CDR2 is SNEGSKA (reference sequence). The CDR3 is 12 amino acids. The CDR3 DNA reads TGCAGTGCTAGACGTACTAGCAATGAGCAGTTCTTC. Translated, it gives CSARRTSNEQFF.

V is TRBV6-4 and J is TRBJ2-1, with TRBD2 matching over 10 bases. The CDR3 extends over 14 amino acids. Germline trimming cut 3 bases from V and 8 bases from J; bases unmatched to any gene: 4. Germline CDR1 MRHNA, CDR2 SNTAGT. The DNA of the CDR3 is TGTGCCAGCAGTGAGGCTAGCGGGGGCTATGAGCAGTTCTTC. Its translation is CASSEASGGYEQFF.

This clonotype was seen more than once but under ten times. V gene TRBV6-5 combines with J gene TRBJ2-1; TRBD1 matches at 8 bases. Germline CDR1 and CDR2: MNHEY and SVGAGI. The CDR3 length is 16 residues. Unmatched junction bases numbered 15, after V lost 4 bases and J lost 10 bases. The CDR3 DNA reads as TGTGCCAGCAGTTTTTGGACAGGGTTAAATCAGGGGGAGCAGTTCTTC. Its translation: CASSFWTGLNQGEQFF.

This clonotype was picked up many times. This chain connects TRBV6-1 to TRBJ2-7; TRBD1 matches 8 bases. In germline, CDR1 is MNHNS, CDR2 SASEGT. CDR3 length equals 14 residues. V shed 6 bases and J 5 bases; nucleotides not matched to a gene: 9. CDR3 residues: CASSSTGGPNEQYF. CDR3 DNA: TGTGCCAGCAGCTCAACAGGGGGTCCCAACGAGCAGTACTTC.

The chain uses TRBV3-1 and TRBJ2-7; 9 bases line up with TRBD1. The CDR3 has 13 residues. The ends lost 7 bases at V and 4 bases at J; junction bases unmatched: 5. CDR1 is LGHDT and CDR2 is YNNKEL in the germline V gene (reference sequence). Here the CDR3 DNA reads TGTGCCAGCACACAGGGGGCGTATTACGAGCAGTACTTC. This encodes CASTQGAYYEQYF.

The chain employs TRBV5-1 and TRBJ2-7; the D gene is possibly TRBD1 (5 bases). V lost 1 base, J lost 0 bases, and 8 bases lay in between. Germline V gene sequence: CDR1 SGHRS, CDR2 YFSETQ. This CDR3 contains 14 residues. CDR3 loop: CASSLWGASYEQYF. CDR3 in DNA: TGCGCCAGCAGCTTGTGGGGCGCCTCCTACGAGCAGTACTTC.

There are many counts of this clonotype. This sequence joins TRBV4-3 and TRBJ2-5, with D uncertain. This CDR3 is built from 14 residues. Germline V gives CDR1 LGHNA, CDR2 YSLEER. The V gene lost 0 bases and the J gene lost 7 bases, with 12 bases spanning the gap. CDR3 residues: CASSQDYQKGTQYF. The DNA for the CDR3 is TGCGCCAGCAGCCAAGACTATCAAAAAGGGACCCAGTACTTC.

This clonotype was seen only a few times. The V call is TRBV7-2, the J call TRBJ2-1; possibly TRBD1 for D (6 bases). V gave up 4 bases and J gave up 3 bases, with 13 bases separating them. The CDR3 covers 15 residues. CDR1 is SGHTA and CDR2 is FQGNSA in the germline V gene. The chain's CDR3 is CASSSGTPRYNEQFF. As DNA, the CDR3 is TGTGCCAGCAGCTCCGGGACACCGCGCTACAATGAGCAGTTCTTC.

This clonotype has just a few counts. The chain uses TRBV7-2 and TRBJ2-2; D is unresolved. V lost 2 bases and J lost 4, with 8 bases in between. CDR1 is SGHTA and CDR2 is FQGNSA in the germline V gene. The CDR3 sequence is 14 residues long. The CDR3 DNA reads as TGTGCCAGCAGCTTAATTAAGGGCACCGGGGAGCTGTTTTTT. Protein: CASSLIKGTGELFF.

Only a few counts were recorded for this clonotype. CDR3 amino acids: CASGPVAVETQYF. CDR3 coding DNA: TGTGCCAGCGGGCCGGTCGCCGTGGAGACCCAGTACTTC. V gene TRBV4-2 combines with J gene TRBJ2-5; no definite D call. Trimming stripped 8 bases from V and 5 bases from J, with 15 bases between. The CDR3 has 13 residues. Germline V gene data show CDR1 as LGHNA and CDR2 as YNFKEQ.

The V and J genes are TRBV15 and TRBJ2-2; 8 nucleotides align to TRBD1. Germline-derived CDR1 and CDR2 are LNHNV and YYDKDF (reference sequence). CDR3 size: 15 residues. V trimming: 5 bases; J trimming: 4 bases; junction bases outside the gene matches: 6. CDR3 DNA sequence: TGTGCCACCAGCGGGCAGGGGGCAGGCACCGGGGAGCTGTTTTTT. As protein: CATSGQGAGTGELFF.

This clonotype was seen more than once but under ten times. This chain connects TRBV21-1 to TRBJ2-2; the DNA was not used to check the table's D call, TRBD2. TRBV21-1 is recorded as a pseudogene. CDR3 length: 17 residues. CDR3 protein: CASSRGAGGRNTGELFF. The CDR3 coding sequence is TGTGCCAGCAGCCGCGGGGCGGGAGGGAGGAACACCGGGGAGCTGTTTTTT.

This chain connects TRBV29-1 to TRBJ2-2; D may correspond to TRBD1 or TRBD2 (5 bases each). This CDR3 comprises 13 residues. The ends were cut back, 6 bases at V and 5 bases at J, with 13 bases in the middle. CDR1 is SQVTM, CDR2 ANQGSEA, per germline. CDR3: CSVTGTATGELFF. CDR3 bases: TGCAGCGTGACCGGGACCGCGACCGGGGAGCTGTTTTTT.

This clonotype was found many times. The chain has TRBV5-1 and TRBJ2-1, with 7 positions matching TRBD2. The CDR3 consists of 15 residues. Germline CDR1 is SGHRS and CDR2 is YFSETQ. V shed 1 base, J shed 9 bases, and the junction held 10 bases outside the gene matches. The CDR3 region is CASSLQTSALSEQFF. CDR3 sequence (DNA): TGCGCCAGCAGCTTGCAAACTAGCGCCCTCTCTGAGCAGTTCTTC.

This clonotype has just a few counts. The V call is TRBV5-1, the J call TRBJ2-7; D is unresolved. Trimming took off 0 bases at V and 7 bases at J, with 5 bases between the two ends. Germline V gene sequence: CDR1 SGHRS, CDR2 YFSETQ. This CDR3 region has 11 residues. The CDR3 nucleotides read TGCGCCAGCAGCTTGGCTCAGGAGCAGTACTTC. Translated: CASSLAQEQYF. The entire variable domain, with the rest obtained from reference TRBV5-1 and TRBJ2-7, is as follows: KAGVTQTPRYLIKTRGQQVTLSCSPISGHRSVSWYQQTPGQGLQFLFEYFSETQRNKGNFPGRFSGRQFSNSRSEMNVSTLELGDSALYLCASSLAQEQYFGPGTRLTVT.

The sample holds one count of this clonotype. The gene calls are TRBV2 and TRBJ2-7, with a tentative D call TRBD1 (5 bases). This CDR3 comprises 14 residues. Trimming left V 6 bases short and J 3 bases short, with 15 bases between. Germline V gene sequence: CDR1 SNHLY, CDR2 FYNNEI. CDR3: CASSRTRINYEQYF. The CDR3, as DNA: TGTGCCAGCAGCCGGACAAGGATAAACTACGAGCAGTACTTC. The variable domain in full, with the rest retrieved from reference TRBV2 and TRBJ2-7, is EPEVTQTPSHQVTQMGQEVILRCVPISNHLYFYWYRQILGQKVEFLVSFYNNEISEKSEIFDDQFSVERPDGSNFTLKIRSTKLEDSAMYFCASSRTRINYEQYFGPGTRLTVT.

The chain combines TRBV9 with TRBJ1-2; D gene uncertain. The CDR3 is made up of 12 amino acids. Trimming took 1 base from V and 5 from J, leaving 6 bases between them. Germline V CDR1 and CDR2: SGDLS, YYNGEE. Here the CDR3 reads CASSVWGYGYTF. DNA of the CDR3: TGTGCCAGCAGCGTATGGGGATATGGCTACACCTTC. Full variable domain (outside the CDR3, taken from reference TRBV9 and TRBJ1-2): DSGVTQTPKHLITATGQRVTLRCSPRSGDLSVYWYQQSLDQGLQFLIQYYNGEERAKGNILERFSAQQFPDLHSELNLSSLELGDSALYFCASSVWGYGYTFGSGTRLTVV.

This clonotype was observed many times. The chain employs TRBV6-5 and TRBJ2-1; TRBD1 matches 9 bases. Germline V lookup: CDR1 MNHEY, CDR2 SVGAGI. V lost 4 bases to trimming and J lost 3 bases; unmatched junction nucleotides: 7. The CDR3 runs 16 residues. The CDR3 loop reads CASSFSGTGSYNEQFF. CDR3 in DNA: TGTGCCAGCAGTTTCTCCGGGACAGGGAGCTACAATGAGCAGTTCTTC.